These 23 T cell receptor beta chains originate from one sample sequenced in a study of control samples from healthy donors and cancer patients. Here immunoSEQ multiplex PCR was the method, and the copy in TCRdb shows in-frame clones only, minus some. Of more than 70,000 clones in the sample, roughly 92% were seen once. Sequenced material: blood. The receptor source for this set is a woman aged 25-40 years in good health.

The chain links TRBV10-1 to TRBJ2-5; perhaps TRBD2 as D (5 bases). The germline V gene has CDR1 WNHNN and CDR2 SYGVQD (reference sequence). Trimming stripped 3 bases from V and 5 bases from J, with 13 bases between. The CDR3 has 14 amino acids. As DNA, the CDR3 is TGCGCCAGCAGTGATTGGCGAGGGTTGGAGACCCAGTACTTC. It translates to CASSDWRGLETQYF.

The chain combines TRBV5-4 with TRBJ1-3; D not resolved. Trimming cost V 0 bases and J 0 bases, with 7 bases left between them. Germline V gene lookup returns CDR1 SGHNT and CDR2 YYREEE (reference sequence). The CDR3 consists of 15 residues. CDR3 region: CASSLVGSSGNTIYF. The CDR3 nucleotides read TGTGCCAGCAGCTTGGTTGGGAGCTCTGGAAACACCATATATTTT.

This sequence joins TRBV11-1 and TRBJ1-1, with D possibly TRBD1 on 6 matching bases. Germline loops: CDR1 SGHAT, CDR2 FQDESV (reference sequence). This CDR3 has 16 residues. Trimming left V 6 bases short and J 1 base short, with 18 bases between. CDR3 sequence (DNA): TGTGCCAGCAGACGAGACCCGGGACATTGGAACACTGAAGCTTTCTTT. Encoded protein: CASRRDPGHWNTEAFF. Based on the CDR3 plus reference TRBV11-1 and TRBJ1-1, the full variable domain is EAEVAQSPRYKITEKSQAVAFWCDPISGHATLYWYRQILGQGPELLVQFQDESVVDDSQLPKDRFSAERLKGVDSTLKIQPAELGDSAMYLCASRRDPGHWNTEAFFGQGTRLTVV.

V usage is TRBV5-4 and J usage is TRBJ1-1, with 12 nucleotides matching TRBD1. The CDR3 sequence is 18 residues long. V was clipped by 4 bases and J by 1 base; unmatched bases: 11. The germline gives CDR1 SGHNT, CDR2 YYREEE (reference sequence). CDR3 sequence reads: CASSPIVGTGGRNTEAFF. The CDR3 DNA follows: TGTGCCAGCAGCCCTATAGTGGGGACAGGGGGCAGGAACACTGAAGCTTTCTTT.

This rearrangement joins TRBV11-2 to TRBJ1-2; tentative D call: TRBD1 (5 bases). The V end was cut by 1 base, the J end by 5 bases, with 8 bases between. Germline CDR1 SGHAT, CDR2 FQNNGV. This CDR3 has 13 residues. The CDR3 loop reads CASSLGQTYGYTF. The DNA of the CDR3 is TGTGCCAGCAGCTTAGGACAGACTTATGGCTACACCTTC.

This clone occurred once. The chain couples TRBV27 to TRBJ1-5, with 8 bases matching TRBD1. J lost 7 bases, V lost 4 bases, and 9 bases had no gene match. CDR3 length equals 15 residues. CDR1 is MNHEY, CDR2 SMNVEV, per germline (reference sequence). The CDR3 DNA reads TGTGCCAGCAGTTCCCGGACAGGGCAGGGCCAGCCCCAGCATTTT. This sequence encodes CASSSRTGQGQPQHF.

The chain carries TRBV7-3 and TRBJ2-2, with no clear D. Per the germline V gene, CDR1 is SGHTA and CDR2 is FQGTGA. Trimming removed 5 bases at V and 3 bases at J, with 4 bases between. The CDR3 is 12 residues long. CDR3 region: CASSTDTGELFF. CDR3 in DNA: TGTGCCAGCAGCACAGACACCGGGGAGCTGTTTTTT. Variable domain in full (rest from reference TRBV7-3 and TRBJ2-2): GAGVSQTPSNKVTEKGKYVELRCDPISGHTALYWYRQSLGQGPEFLIYFQGTGAADDSGLPNDRFFAVRPEGSVSTLKIQRTERGDSAVYLCASSTDTGELFFGEGSRLTVL.

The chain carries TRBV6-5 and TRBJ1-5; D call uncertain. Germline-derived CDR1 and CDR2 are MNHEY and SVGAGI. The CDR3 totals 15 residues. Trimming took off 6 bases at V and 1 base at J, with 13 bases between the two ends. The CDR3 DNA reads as TGTGCCAGCAGCCCCAGCCGCGGGAGCAATCAGCCCCAGCATTTT. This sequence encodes CASSPSRGSNQPQHF.

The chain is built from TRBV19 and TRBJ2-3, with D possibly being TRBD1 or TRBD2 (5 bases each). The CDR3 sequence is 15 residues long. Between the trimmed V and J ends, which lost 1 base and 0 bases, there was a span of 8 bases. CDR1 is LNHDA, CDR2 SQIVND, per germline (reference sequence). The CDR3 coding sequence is TGTGCCAGTAGTATAGTCGGGGCTAGCACAGATACGCAGTATTTT. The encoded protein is CASSIVGASTDTQYF. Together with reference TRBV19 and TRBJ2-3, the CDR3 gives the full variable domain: DGGITQSPKYLFRKEGQNVTLSCEQNLNHDAMYWYRQDPGQGLRLIYYSQIVNDFQKGDIAEGYSVSREKKESFPLTVTSAQKNPTAFYLCASSIVGASTDTQYFGPGTRLTVL.

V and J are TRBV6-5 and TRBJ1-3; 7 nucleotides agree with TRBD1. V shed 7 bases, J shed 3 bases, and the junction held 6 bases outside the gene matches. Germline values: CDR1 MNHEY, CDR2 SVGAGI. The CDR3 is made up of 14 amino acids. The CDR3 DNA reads TGTGCCAGCACCAACAGGGGTTATGGAAACACCATATATTTT. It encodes CASTNRGYGNTIYF.

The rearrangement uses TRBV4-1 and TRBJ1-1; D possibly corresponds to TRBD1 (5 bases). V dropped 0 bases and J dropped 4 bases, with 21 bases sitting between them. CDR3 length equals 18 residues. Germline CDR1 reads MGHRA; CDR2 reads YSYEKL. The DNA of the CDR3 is TGCGCCAGCAGCCAAGAAGAAACAGGATTCACCATGGCCACTGAAGCTTTCTTT. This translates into CASSQEETGFTMATEAFF.

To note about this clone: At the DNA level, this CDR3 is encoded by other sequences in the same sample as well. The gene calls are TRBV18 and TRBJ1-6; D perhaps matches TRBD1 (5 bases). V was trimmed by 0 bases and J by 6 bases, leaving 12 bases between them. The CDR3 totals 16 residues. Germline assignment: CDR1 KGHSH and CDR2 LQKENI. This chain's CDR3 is CASSPPSSGVNSPLHF. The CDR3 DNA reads TGTGCCAGCTCACCACCTTCTTCGGGGGTTAATTCACCCCTCCACTTT.

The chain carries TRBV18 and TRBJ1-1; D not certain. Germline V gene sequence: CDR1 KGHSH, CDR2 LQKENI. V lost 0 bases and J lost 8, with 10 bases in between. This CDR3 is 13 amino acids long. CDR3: CASSPPVGQEAFF. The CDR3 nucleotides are TGTGCCAGCTCACCACCGGTCGGGCAGGAAGCTTTCTTT. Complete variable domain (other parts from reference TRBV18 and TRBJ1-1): NAGVMQNPRHLVRRRGQEARLRCSPMKGHSHVYWYRQLPEEGLKFMVYLQKENIIDESGMPKERFSAEFPKEGPSILRIQQVVRGDSAAYFCASSPPVGQEAFFGQGTRLTVV.

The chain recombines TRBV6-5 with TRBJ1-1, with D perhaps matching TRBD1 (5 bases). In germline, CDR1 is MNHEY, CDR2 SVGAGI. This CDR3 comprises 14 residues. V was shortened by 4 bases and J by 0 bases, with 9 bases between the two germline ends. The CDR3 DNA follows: TGTGCCAGCAGTTGGGACCTCATGAACACTGAAGCTTTCTTT. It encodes CASSWDLMNTEAFF.

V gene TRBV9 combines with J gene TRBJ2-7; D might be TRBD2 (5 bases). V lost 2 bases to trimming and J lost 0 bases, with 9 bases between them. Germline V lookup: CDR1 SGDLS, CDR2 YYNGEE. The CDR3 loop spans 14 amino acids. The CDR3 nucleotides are TGTGCCAGCAGCGTCGGGAAGGGCTCCTACGAGCAGTACTTC. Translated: CASSVGKGSYEQYF.

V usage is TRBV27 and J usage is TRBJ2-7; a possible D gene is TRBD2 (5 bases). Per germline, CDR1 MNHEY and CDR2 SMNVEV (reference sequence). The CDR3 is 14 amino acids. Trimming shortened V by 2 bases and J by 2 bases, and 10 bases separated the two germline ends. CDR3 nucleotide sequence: TGTGCCAGCAGTTTAGGATGGAGGCCCTACGAGCAGTACTTC. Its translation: CASSLGWRPYEQYF.

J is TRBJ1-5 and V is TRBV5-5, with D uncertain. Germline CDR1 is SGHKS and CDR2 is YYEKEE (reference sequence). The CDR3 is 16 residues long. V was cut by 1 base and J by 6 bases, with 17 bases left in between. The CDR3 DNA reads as TGTGCCAGCAGCTTGAACTTGTGGGGTGCGGCTCAGCCCCAGCATTTT. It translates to CASSLNLWGAAQPQHF. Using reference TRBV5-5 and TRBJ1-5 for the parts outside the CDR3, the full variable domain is DAGVTQSPTHLIKTRGQQVTLRCSPISGHKSVSWYQQVLGQGPQFIFQYYEKEERGRGNFPDRFSARQFPNYSSELNVNALLLGDSALYLCASSLNLWGAAQPQHFGDGTRLSIL.

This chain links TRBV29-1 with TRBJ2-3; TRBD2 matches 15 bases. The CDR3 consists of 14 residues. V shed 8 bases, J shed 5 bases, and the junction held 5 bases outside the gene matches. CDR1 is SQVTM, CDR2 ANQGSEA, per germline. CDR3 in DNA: TGCAGCTCCGGACTAGCGGGGGGGCGAGATACGCAGTATTTT. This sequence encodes CSSGLAGGRDTQYF.

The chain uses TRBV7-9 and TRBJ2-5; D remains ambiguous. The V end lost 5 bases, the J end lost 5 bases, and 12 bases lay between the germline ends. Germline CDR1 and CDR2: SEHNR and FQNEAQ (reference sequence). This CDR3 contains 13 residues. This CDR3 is CASSVLGRETQYF. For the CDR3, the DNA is TGTGCCAGCAGCGTACTCGGCCGGGAGACCCAGTACTTC.

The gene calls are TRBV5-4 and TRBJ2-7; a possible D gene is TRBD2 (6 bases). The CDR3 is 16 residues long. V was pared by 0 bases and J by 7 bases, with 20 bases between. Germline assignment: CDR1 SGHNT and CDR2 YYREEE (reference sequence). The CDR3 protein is CASSLAGRGLGGEQYF. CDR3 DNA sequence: TGTGCCAGCAGCTTGGCCGGGCGGGGACTGGGAGGAGAGCAGTACTTC.

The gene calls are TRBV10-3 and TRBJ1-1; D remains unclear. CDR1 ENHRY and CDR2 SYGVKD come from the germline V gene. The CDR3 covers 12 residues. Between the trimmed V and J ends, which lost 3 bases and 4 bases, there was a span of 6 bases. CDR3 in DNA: TGTGCCATCAGTGATCAGGTCACTGAAGCTTTCTTT. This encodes CAISDQVTEAFF.

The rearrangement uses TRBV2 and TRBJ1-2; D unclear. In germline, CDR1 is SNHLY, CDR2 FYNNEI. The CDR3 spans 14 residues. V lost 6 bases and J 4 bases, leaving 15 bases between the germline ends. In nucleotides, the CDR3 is TGTGCCAGCAGGGAGCCGGGTCGTAGCTATGGCTACACCTTC. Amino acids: CASREPGRSYGYTF.

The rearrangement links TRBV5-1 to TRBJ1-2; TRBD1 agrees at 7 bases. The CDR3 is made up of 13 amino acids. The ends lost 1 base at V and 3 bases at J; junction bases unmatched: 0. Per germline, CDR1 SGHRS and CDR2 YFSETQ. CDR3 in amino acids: CASSLTGDYGYTF. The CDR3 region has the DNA TGCGCCAGCAGCTTGACAGGGGACTATGGCTACACCTTC.